The rows below give T cell receptor beta chains drawn from one sample of a study of blood T cell repertoires in COVID-19. Libraries were prepared by immunoSEQ multiplex PCR; TCRdb keeps only in-frame clonotypes and omits some of them. The sample shows approximately 160,000 clones, 70% to 80% of them seen only once. Sequencing input: peripheral blood. The receptors derive from a man aged 55 to 70 with acute or convalescent COVID-19. The CDR3 runs from the conserved cysteine through the conserved F or W. The D gene is left open where the match is weak. Clone size appears in some rows only: once, few, many, or a class for an expanded clone.

J gene | clone size | D gene | V gene | CDR3 protein | CDR3 DNA
TRBJ2-1 | NA | NA | TRBV5-1 | CASSSQREQFF | TGCGCCAGCAGCTCTCAGCGAGAGCAGTTCTTC
TRBJ1-4 | NA | TRBD1 | TRBV18 | CASSPPGQGMGEKLFF | TGTGCCAGCTCACCACCGGGACAGGGGATGGGGGAAAAACTGTTTTTT
TRBJ1-6 | NA | TRBD1 | TRBV30 | CAWGTGGIYNSPLHF | TGTGCCTGGGGGACAGGGGGGATCTATAATTCACCCCTCCACTTT
TRBJ1-3 | NA | NA | TRBV2 | CASSEGMGFGNTIYF | TGTGCCAGCAGTGAAGGGATGGGCTTTGGAAACACCATATATTTT
TRBJ1-2 | NA | NA | TRBV6-5 | CASSLNRAHGYTF | TGTGCCAGCAGTCTAAACAGAGCTCATGGCTACACCTTC
TRBJ1-1 | few | TRBD1 | TRBV6-2/TRBV6-3 | CASSGQEMNTEAFF | TGTGCCAGCAGTGGACAGGAGATGAACACTGAAGCTTTCTTT
TRBJ1-3 | NA | NA | TRBV5-4 | CASSLGGPGSGNTIYF | TGTGCCAGCAGCTTGGGTGGCCCAGGCTCTGGAAACACCATATATTTT
TRBJ2-3 | NA | TRBD2 | TRBV5-4 | CASSSWTSGVVQTQYF | TGTGCCAGCAGCTCATGGACTAGCGGGGTAGTACAGACGCAGTATTTT
TRBJ2-1 | NA | TRBD2 | TRBV7-8 | CASSKGPTSGPYNEQFF | TGTGCCAGCAGCAAAGGTCCGACTAGCGGGCCCTACAATGAGCAGTTCTTC
TRBJ2-3 | NA | TRBD2 | TRBV29-1 | CSDLLWASGGAPDTQYF | TGCAGCGATCTCCTCTGGGCTAGCGGGGGGGCCCCAGATACGCAGTATTTT
TRBJ2-5 | once | TRBD1 | TRBV12-5 | CASGLARTTGKETQYF | TGTGCTAGTGGTTTGGCCAGGACGACAGGGAAGGAGACCCAGTACTTC
TRBJ1-5 | NA | TRBD1 | TRBV12-5 | CASGLLTGEQPQHF | TGTGCTAGTGGTTTGTTGACAGGGGAACAGCCCCAGCATTTT
TRBJ2-2 | few | NA | TRBV3-1/TRBV3-2 | CASSQERSGTAETGELFF | TGTGCCAGCAGCCAAGAGCGGTCGGGGACTGCCGAGACCGGGGAGCTGTTTTTT
TRBJ2-3 | NA | NA | TRBV4-2 | CASSQDGAITDTQYF | TGTGCCAGCAGCCAAGATGGGGCCATTACAGATACGCAGTATTTT
TRBJ1-2 | few | NA | TRBV5-1 | CASSPLAQGTNYGYTF | TGCGCCAGCAGCCCGCTTGCACAGGGTACGAACTATGGCTACACCTTC
TRBJ2-1 | NA | NA | TRBV3-1/TRBV3-2 | CASSHPKGSGNNEQFF | TGTGCCAGCAGCCACCCCAAGGGCTCGGGGAACAATGAGCAGTTCTTC
TRBJ2-1 | once | NA | TRBV7-2 | CASSLEPQSYNEQFF | TGTGCCAGCAGCTTAGAACCACAGAGCTACAATGAGCAGTTCTTC
TRBJ2-6 | NA | NA | TRBV18 | CASTRGVLGANVLTF | TGTGCCAGCACACGGGGCGTTTTAGGGGCCAACGTCCTGACTTTC